The 23 T cell receptor beta chains below all came from one sample that was sequenced in a study of T cell responses to AZD1222 COVID-19 vaccine. TCRdb's table, derived via immunoSEQ multiplex PCR, lists solely in-frame clones and lacks some. The data show roughly 120,000 clones, 70% to 90% seen once. The sample was peripheral blood, taken on day 0 of AZD1222 vaccination. The receptors stem from an adult in good health.

The CDR3 DNA follows: TGTGCCTGGACCAGCCAAGAGACCCAGTACTTC. Its protein is CAWTSQETQYF. The genes are TRBV30 and TRBJ2-5; D call uncertain. V lost 4 bases and J 1 base, leaving 4 bases between the germline ends. Germline lookup yields CDR1 GTSNPN and CDR2 SVGIG (reference sequence). CDR3 length: 11 amino acids.

The chain is built from TRBV5-4 and TRBJ2-7; the D is unclear. The CDR3 has 13 residues. Trimming cost V 1 base and J 5 bases, with 10 bases left between them. Germline CDR1 reads SGHNT; CDR2 reads YYREEE (reference sequence). In DNA form, the CDR3 reads TGTGCCAGCAGCTTGAATGGGTTGGACGAGCAGTACGTC. Translation: CASSLNGLDEQYV.

This chain connects TRBV28 to TRBJ2-1, with TRBD2 matching 10 bases. CDR1 is MDHEN and CDR2 is SYDVKM in the germline V gene. V trimming: 5 bases; J trimming: 7 bases; junction bases outside the gene matches: 14. This CDR3 is 17 amino acids long. The CDR3 sequence is CASSGRTLAGVRNEQFF. DNA of the CDR3: TGTGCCAGCAGTGGCCGTACTCTAGCGGGAGTACGAAATGAGCAGTTCTTC.

The J gene is TRBJ1-2, the V gene TRBV7-2; 11 nucleotides line up with TRBD1. Germline V gives CDR1 SGHTA, CDR2 FQGNSA. The CDR3 covers 16 residues. The V segment lost 4 bases and the J segment 6 bases; nucleotides outside the gene matches: 10. Written as DNA, the CDR3 is TGTGCCAGCAGCTCCCCATGGGACAGGGGGAAGAATGGCTACACCTTC. The encoded protein is CASSSPWDRGKNGYTF.

CDR3 protein: CATSEPGLVFDEQFF. The CDR3 coding sequence is TGTGCCACCAGTGAACCCGGACTAGTTTTCGATGAGCAGTTCTTC. This chain uses TRBV24-1 with TRBJ2-1; TRBD2 matches 7 bases. CDR3 size: 15 residues. V dropped 4 bases and J dropped 8; count of bases not matched to a gene: 10. Looked up from germline, CDR1 is KGHDR and CDR2 is SFDVKD.

This sequence joins TRBV24-1 and TRBJ1-1; 11 bases map to TRBD1. The CDR3 runs 14 residues. The V segment lost 5 bases and the J segment 5 bases; nucleotides outside the gene matches: 3. Germline CDR1 reads KGHDR; CDR2 reads SFDVKD. DNA for the CDR3: TGTGCCACCAGTGGGACAGGGGGCCGGACTGAAGCTTTCTTT. Its translation: CATSGTGGRTEAFF.

This chain connects TRBV28 to TRBJ2-3; 11 bases fit TRBD2. V dropped 5 bases and J dropped 0; count of bases not matched to a gene: 13. CDR1 is MDHEN and CDR2 is SYDVKM in the germline V gene. The length of the CDR3 is 19 residues. CDR3 DNA: TGTGCCAGCAGTACGAGCGGGACTAGCGGAGGATCAAGCACAGATACGCAGTATTTT. It specifies CASSTSGTSGGSSTDTQYF.

The table lists this clone with a count of one. CDR3 sequence reads: CASSLGPNEKLFF. The CDR3, as DNA: TGCGCCAGCAGCTTGGGACCTAATGAAAAACTGTTTTTT. The chain uses TRBV5-1 and TRBJ1-4, with D uncertain. This CDR3 spans 13 amino acids. Trimming removed 0 bases at V and 3 bases at J, with 3 bases between. Germline CDR1 and CDR2: SGHRS and YFSETQ. Full variable domain (remainder filled in from reference TRBV5-1 and TRBJ1-4): KAGVTQTPRYLIKTRGQQVTLSCSPISGHRSVSWYQQTPGQGLQFLFEYFSETQRNKGNFPGRFSGRQFSNSRSEMNVSTLELGDSALYLCASSLGPNEKLFFGSGTQLSVL.

This rearrangement joins TRBV6-1 to TRBJ2-2; D is uncertain. CDR3 length: 13 amino acids. V dropped 3 bases and J dropped 7 bases, with 9 bases sitting between them. Per the germline V gene, CDR1 is MNHNS and CDR2 is SASEGT. Here the CDR3 DNA reads TGTGCCAGCAGTGAGGTGGGATTCGGGGAGCTGTTTTTT. Its translation: CASSEVGFGELFF.

The chain uses TRBV21-1 and TRBJ1-4; no DNA check was done on the table's D call, TRBD1. TRBV21-1 counts as a pseudogene. The CDR3 consists of 19 residues. Here the CDR3 DNA reads TGTGCCAGCAGCAACCCAAGGGAGGACAGGGTGGATTCTAATGAAAAACTGTTTTTT. Translation: CASSNPREDRVDSNEKLFF.

J is TRBJ1-2 and V is TRBV28; 11 nucleotides agree with TRBD1. The germline CDR1 and CDR2 sequences are MDHEN and SYDVKM. V lost 9 bases and J lost 8; bases outside the gene matches: 8. This CDR3 contains 13 residues. The DNA of the CDR3 is TGTGCCAGTGGGACAGGGGGTACGGGAGGCTACACCTTC. This translates into CASGTGGTGGYTF.

The chain is built from TRBV5-6 and TRBJ1-2; D unclear. Germline CDR1 reads SGHDT; CDR2 reads YYEEEE. V was pared by 3 bases and J by 7 bases, with 19 bases between. CDR3 length: 15 residues. The CDR3 nucleotides are TGTGCCAGCAGCTCTTACACCGCCGGGCGGGCTGGCTACACCTTC. This codes for CASSSYTAGRAGYTF.

This rearrangement joins TRBV5-1 to TRBJ2-7, with a tentative D call TRBD1 (6 bases). Germline V CDR1 and CDR2: SGHRS, YFSETQ. V lost 5 bases and J 3 bases, leaving 9 bases between the germline ends. CDR3 length: 12 residues. The CDR3 DNA sequence: TGCGCCAGCAGTCGGACAGACTACGAGCAGTACTTC. Encoded protein: CASSRTDYEQYF. Supplemented by reference TRBV5-1 and TRBJ2-7, the full variable domain reads KAGVTQTPRYLIKTRGQQVTLSCSPISGHRSVSWYQQTPGQGLQFLFEYFSETQRNKGNFPGRFSGRQFSNSRSEMNVSTLELGDSALYLCASSRTDYEQYFGPGTRLTVT.

The chain has TRBV11-2 and TRBJ1-2; D not resolved. Germline V gene sequence: CDR1 SGHAT, CDR2 FQNNGV. V lost 5 bases to trimming and J lost 4 bases, with 8 bases between them. The CDR3 runs to 12 residues. CDR3 DNA sequence: TGTGCCAGCAGCGGGGAAGGCTATGGCTACACCTTC. It specifies CASSGEGYGYTF.

The V gene is TRBV30, the J gene TRBJ2-7; D call uncertain. CDR3 length: 12 residues. V lost 2 bases to trimming and J lost 5 bases, with 10 bases between them. Looked up from germline, CDR1 is GTSNPN and CDR2 is SVGIG (reference sequence). The CDR3 region is CAWSSRANEQYF. CDR3 in DNA: TGTGCCTGGAGTAGCCGGGCCAACGAGCAGTACTTC.

V is TRBV11-2 and J is TRBJ2-1, with D perhaps TRBD2 (6 bases). Deletions cut 5 bases from V and 8 bases from J, with 19 bases between. The germline CDR1 and CDR2 sequences are SGHAT and FQNNGV. The CDR3 runs 15 residues. The CDR3 protein is CASSAPAGFLDEQFF. DNA for the CDR3: TGTGCCAGCAGCGCCCCGGCGGGGTTTCTAGATGAGCAGTTCTTC.

This chain uses TRBV7-2 with TRBJ2-1; 7 bases map to TRBD2. V dropped 1 base and J dropped 0; count of bases not matched to a gene: 6. The germline CDR1 and CDR2 sequences are SGHTA and FQGNSA. This CDR3 has 17 residues. In DNA, the CDR3 is TGTGCCAGCAGCTTAGTTGCTGGCGGGAGCTCCTACAATGAGCAGTTCTTC. Amino acids: CASSLVAGGSSYNEQFF.

This clone appeared a single time. V gene TRBV4-3 combines with J gene TRBJ1-6; tentative D call: TRBD1 (6 bases). This CDR3 is built from 15 residues. Germline V CDR1 and CDR2: LGHNA, YSLEER. The germline V and J ends were trimmed by 0 bases and 9 bases, with 12 bases remaining between them. CDR3: CASSQDARGGSPLHF. In DNA form, the CDR3 reads TGCGCCAGCAGCCAAGATGCCAGGGGTGGTTCACCCCTCCACTTT.

The rearrangement links TRBV10-3 to TRBJ1-5; D is undetermined. V lost 0 bases, J lost 7 bases, and 16 bases lay in between. Germline lookup yields CDR1 ENHRY and CDR2 SYGVKD. The CDR3 extends over 16 amino acids. CDR3 protein: CAISESVSAQKQPQHF. CDR3 DNA sequence: TGTGCCATCAGTGAGTCGGTCTCAGCCCAAAAACAGCCCCAGCATTTT.

The chain has TRBV2 and TRBJ1-4; 10 nucleotides align to TRBD1. The CDR3 has 17 residues. The junction had 16 bases not matched to a gene; V was cut back by 9 bases and J by 6 bases. CDR1 SNHLY and CDR2 FYNNEI come from the germline V gene. This CDR3 is CARGTGAGSRSDEKLFF. CDR3 DNA sequence: TGTGCCAGGGGGACAGGGGCCGGCAGTAGGTCGGATGAAAAACTGTTTTTT.

The rearrangement joins TRBV6-5 to TRBJ2-7; D remains unclear. The germline CDR1 and CDR2 sequences are MNHEY and SVGAGI. The CDR3 length is 12 residues. Trimming pared 7 bases from V and 3 bases from J, leaving 10 bases between. Here the CDR3 DNA reads TGTGCCAGCACGAACAGTTACTACGAGCAGTACGTC. Protein sequence: CASTNSYYEQYV.

The rearrangement joins TRBV11-2 to TRBJ1-1, with D perhaps matching TRBD1 (5 bases). V was cut by 1 base and J by 5 bases, with 17 bases left in between. From germline, CDR1 is SGHAT and CDR2 FQNNGV. The CDR3 is 16 residues long. CDR3 sequence (DNA): TGTGCCAGCAGCTTAGCAGGGAGGACGGAGACAACTGAAGCTTTCTTT. The encoded protein is CASSLAGRTETTEAFF. Full variable domain (outside the CDR3, taken from reference TRBV11-2 and TRBJ1-1): EAGVAQSPRYKIIEKRQSVAFWCNPISGHATLYWYQQILGQGPKLLIQFQNNGVVDDSQLPKDRFSAERLKGVDSTLKIQPAKLEDSAVYLCASSLAGRTETTEAFFGQGTRLTVV.

This clone was detected once. The CDR3 loop reads CASSTSGGLNEQFF. The CDR3 DNA reads as TGTGCCAGCTCGACTAGCGGGGGGCTTAATGAGCAGTTCTTC. The V gene is TRBV18, the J gene TRBJ2-1, with 13 bases lining up with TRBD2. After removal of 6 bases from V and 7 bases from J, the junction contained 3 bases not matched to a gene. The CDR3 is made up of 14 amino acids. Germline assignment: CDR1 KGHSH and CDR2 LQKENI.